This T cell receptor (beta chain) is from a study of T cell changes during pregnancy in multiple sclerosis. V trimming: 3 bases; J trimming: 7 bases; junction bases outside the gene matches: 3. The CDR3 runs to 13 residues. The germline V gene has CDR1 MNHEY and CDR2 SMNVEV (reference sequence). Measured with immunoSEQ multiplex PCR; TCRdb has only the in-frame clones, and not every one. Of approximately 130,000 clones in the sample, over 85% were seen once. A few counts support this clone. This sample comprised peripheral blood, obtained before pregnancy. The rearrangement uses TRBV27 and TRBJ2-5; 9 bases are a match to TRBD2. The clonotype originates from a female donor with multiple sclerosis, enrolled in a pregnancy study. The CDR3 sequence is CASSLRREGTQYF. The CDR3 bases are TGTGCCAGCAGTTTGAGGCGGGAGGGGACCCAGTACTTC.